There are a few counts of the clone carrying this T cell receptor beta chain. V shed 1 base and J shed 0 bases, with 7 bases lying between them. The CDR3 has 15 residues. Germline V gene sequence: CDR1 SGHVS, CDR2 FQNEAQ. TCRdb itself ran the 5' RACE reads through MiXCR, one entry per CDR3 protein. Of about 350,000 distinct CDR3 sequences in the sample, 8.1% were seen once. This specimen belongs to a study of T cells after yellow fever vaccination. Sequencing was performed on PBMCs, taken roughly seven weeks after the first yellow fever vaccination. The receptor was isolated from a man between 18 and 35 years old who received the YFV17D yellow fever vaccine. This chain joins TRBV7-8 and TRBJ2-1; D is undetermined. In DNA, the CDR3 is TGTGCCAGCAGCTTAGTGGCCACCTCCTACAATGAGCAGTTCTTC. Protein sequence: CASSLVATSYNEQFF. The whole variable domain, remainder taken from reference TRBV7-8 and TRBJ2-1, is GAGVSQSPRYKVAKRGQDVALRCDPISGHVSLFWYQQALGQGPEFLTYFQNEAQLDKSGLPSDRFFAERPEGSVSTLKIQRTQQEDSAVYLCASSLVATSYNEQFFGPGTRLTVL.